This TCR beta chain was sequenced during a study of a mutant IDH1 vaccine in newly diagnosed glioma. In the study overall: Treated patients showed a male proportion of about 62%, a female proportion of about 38%, and a mean age of around 40 years. It was radiotherapy, temozolomide, or both that patients received previously, with most receiving both.

The CDR3 extends over 15 amino acids. The V and J ends lost 7 bases and 3 bases respectively, with 15 bases between them. Germline CDR1 reads LNHDA; CDR2 reads SQIVND (reference sequence). Noted time point: baseline, week 1 (first vaccination visit). Treatment of the sample: pre-vaccination baseline after standard-of-care therapy. The astrocytomas were IDH1-mutant, ATRX-negative, and WHO grade 3 or 4. Clones were sequenced by immunoSEQ multiplex PCR, and TCRdb holds only the in-frame ones, with some missing. The data contain some 38,000 clones, under 80% of them singletons. The chain uses TRBV19 and TRBJ2-2; D uncertain. This sequence originates from a man aged 35 to 55 with glioma. Some clones in this sample may be carry-over from other donors' samples. Sequenced here: PBMCs, sampled from a glioma patient treated with radiotherapy, temozolomide or both. CDR3 region: CASTDRRSDTGELFF. The CDR3 coding sequence is TGTGCCAGTACCGATCGAAGGTCTGACACCGGGGAGCTGTTTTTT.